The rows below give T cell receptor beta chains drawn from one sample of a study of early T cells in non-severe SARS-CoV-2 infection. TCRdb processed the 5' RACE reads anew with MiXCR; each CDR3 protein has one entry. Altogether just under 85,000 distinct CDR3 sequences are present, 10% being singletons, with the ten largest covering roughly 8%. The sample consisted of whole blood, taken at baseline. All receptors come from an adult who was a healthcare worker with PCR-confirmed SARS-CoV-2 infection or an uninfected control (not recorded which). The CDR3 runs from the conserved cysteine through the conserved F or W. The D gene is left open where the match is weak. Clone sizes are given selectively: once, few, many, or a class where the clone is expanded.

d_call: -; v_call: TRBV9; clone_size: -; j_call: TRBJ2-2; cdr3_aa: CASSGPANTGELFF; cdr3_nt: TGTGCCAGCAGCGGCCCAGCGAACACCGGGGAGCTGTTTTTT
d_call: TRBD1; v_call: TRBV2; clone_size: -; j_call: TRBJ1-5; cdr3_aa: CASKIRTGGQPQRF; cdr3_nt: TGTGCCAGCAAGATTCGGACAGGGGGGCAGCCCCAGCGTTTT
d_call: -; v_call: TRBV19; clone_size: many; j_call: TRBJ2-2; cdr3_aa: CASSALRGNTGELFF; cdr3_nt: TGTGCCAGTAGCGCCCTCAGGGGAAACACCGGGGAGCTGTTTTTT
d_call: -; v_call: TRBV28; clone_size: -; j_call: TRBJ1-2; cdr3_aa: CASSRRAGDGYTF; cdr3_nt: TGTGCCAGCAGCCGCCGTGCCGGCGATGGCTACACCTTC
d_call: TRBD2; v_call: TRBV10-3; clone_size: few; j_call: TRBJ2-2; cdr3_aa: CAISETRTSGDYTGELFF; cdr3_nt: TGTGCCATCAGTGAGACGAGGACTAGCGGGGATTATACCGGGGAGCTGTTTTTT
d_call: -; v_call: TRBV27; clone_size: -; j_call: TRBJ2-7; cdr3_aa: CASSLRSAGEQYF; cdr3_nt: TGTGCCAGCAGTTTAAGGTCCGCGGGAGAGCAGTACTTC
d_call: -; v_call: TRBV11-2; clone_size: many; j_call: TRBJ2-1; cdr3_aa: CASMGQGKIPGYNEQFF; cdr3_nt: TGTGCCAGCATGGGGCAGGGGAAAATTCCAGGATACAATGAGCAGTTCTTC
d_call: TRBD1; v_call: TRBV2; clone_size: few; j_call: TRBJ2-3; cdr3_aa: CASGTGTSYTTDTQYF; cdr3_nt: TGTGCCAGCGGGACAGGGACGTCTTACACCACAGATACGCAGTATTTT
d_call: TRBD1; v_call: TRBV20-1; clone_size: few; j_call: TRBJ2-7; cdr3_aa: CSARAGGTGREQYF; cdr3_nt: TGCAGTGCTCGCGCTGGAGGGACAGGTCGCGAGCAGTACTTC
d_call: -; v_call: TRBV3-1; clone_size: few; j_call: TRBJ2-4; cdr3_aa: CASSQDLAGVAKNIQYF; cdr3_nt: TGTGCCAGCAGCCAAGATCTGGCGGGTGTAGCCAAAAACATTCAGTACTTC
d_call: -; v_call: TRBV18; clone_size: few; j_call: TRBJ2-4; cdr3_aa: CASSPPSLKNIQYF; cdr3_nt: TGTGCCAGCTCACCACCAAGTCTCAAAAACATTCAGTACTTC
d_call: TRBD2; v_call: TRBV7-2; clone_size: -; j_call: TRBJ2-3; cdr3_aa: CASSLGAGGPMGTDTQYF; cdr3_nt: TGTGCCAGCAGCTTAGGAGCGGGAGGGCCGATGGGCACAGATACGCAGTATTTT
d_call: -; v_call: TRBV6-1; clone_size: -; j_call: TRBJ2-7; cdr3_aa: CASRPGGAPEQYF; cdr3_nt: TGTGCCAGCAGGCCAGGAGGGGCGCCCGAGCAGTACTTC
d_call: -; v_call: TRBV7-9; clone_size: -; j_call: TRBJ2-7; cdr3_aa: CASSLSGTSYEQYF; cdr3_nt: TGTGCCAGCAGCTTATCGGGGACATCCTACGAGCAGTACTTC
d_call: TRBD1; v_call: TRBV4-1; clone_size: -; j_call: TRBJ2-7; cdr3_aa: CASSARQGYYEQYF; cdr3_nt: TGCGCCAGCAGCGCACGACAGGGTTACTACGAGCAGTACTTC
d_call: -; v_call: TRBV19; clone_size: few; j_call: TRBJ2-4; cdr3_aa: CASSSQGPIQYF; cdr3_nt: TGTGCCAGTAGTAGTCAGGGCCCCATTCAGTACTTC
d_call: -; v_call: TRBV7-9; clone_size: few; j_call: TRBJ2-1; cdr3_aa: CASSLVQGEQFF; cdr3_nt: TGTGCCAGCAGCTTGGTCCAGGGTGAGCAGTTCTTC
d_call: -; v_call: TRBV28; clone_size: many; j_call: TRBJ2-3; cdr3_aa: CASSLRGDHTDTQYF; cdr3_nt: TGTGCCAGCAGTTTACGAGGGGACCACACAGATACGCAGTATTTT
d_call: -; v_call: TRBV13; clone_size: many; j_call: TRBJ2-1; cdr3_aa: CASTLGGGTPYNEQFF; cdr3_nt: TGTGCCAGCACGCTCGGAGGCGGGACCCCCTACAATGAGCAGTTCTTC
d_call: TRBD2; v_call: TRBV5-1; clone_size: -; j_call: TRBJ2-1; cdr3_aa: CASSQGLAGVTEQFF; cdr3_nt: TGCGCCAGCAGCCAGGGACTAGCGGGAGTGACGGAGCAGTTCTTC
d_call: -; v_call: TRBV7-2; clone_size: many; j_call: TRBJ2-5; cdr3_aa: CASSLPHDETQYF; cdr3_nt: TGTGCCAGCAGCTTGCCACACGATGAGACCCAGTACTTC
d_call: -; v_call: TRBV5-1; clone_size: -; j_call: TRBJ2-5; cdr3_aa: CASSYLEETQYF; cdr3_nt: TGCGCCAGCAGCTACTTGGAAGAGACCCAGTACTTC
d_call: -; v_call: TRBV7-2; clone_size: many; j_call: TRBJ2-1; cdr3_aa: CASSPGYEQFF; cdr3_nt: TGTGCCAGCAGCCCCGGATATGAGCAGTTCTTC
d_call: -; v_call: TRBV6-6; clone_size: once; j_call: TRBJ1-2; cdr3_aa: CASTISSLYGYTF; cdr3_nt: TGTGCCAGCACCATCTCCAGTCTCTATGGCTACACCTTC
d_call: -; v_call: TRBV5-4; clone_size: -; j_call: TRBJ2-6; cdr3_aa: CASSLPGANVLTF; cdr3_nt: TGTGCCAGCAGCTTACCCGGGGCCAACGTCCTGACTTTC
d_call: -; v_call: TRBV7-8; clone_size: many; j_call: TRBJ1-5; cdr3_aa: CASRVSSNQPQHF; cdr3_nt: TGTGCCAGCAGGGTCAGTAGCAATCAGCCCCAGCATTTT
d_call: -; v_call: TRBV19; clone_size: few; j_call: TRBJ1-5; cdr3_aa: CASSRDTSRNQPQHF; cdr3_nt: TGTGCCAGTAGTAGGGACACTTCTCGCAATCAGCCCCAGCATTTT
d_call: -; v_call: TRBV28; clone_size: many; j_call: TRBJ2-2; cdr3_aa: CASSLVGLNPNTGELFF; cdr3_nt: TGTGCCAGCAGTTTAGTGGGACTCAACCCGAACACCGGGGAGCTGTTTTTT
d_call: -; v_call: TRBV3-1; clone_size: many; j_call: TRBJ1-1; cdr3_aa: CASSQSSTEAFF; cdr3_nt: TGTGCCAGCAGCCAGTCGAGCACTGAAGCTTTCTTT
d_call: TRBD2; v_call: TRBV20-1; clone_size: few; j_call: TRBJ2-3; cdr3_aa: CSARVTSGRYRSDTAQYF; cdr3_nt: TGCAGTGCTAGAGTGACTAGCGGGAGATATCGCTCCGATACAGCGCAGTATTTT
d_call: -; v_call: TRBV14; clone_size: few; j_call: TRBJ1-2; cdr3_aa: CASSQGEYYGYTF; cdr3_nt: TGTGCCAGCAGCCAAGGAGAGTACTATGGCTACACCTTC
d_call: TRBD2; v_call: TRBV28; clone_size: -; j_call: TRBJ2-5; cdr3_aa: CASSSTAGTETQYF; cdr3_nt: TGTGCCAGCAGTTCGACAGCGGGAACAGAGACCCAGTACTTC